The 15 T cell receptor beta chains given below trace back to one sample, sequenced in a study of T cells expressing NK-cell markers (dated by TCRdb to 2020 to 2022). Library preparation was by 5' RACE. The reads were generated on an Illumina HiSeq 2000. Following reprocessing of the reads by TCRdb, the data hold one row per CDR3 protein sequence and no DNA is available. This sample's listing comprises approximately 170,000 distinct CDR3 sequences. The leading ten clones occupy around 20% of the sample. Input material: blood T cells: a sorted CD56 or NKG2C T cell subset, CD4+ or CD8+ T cells, or bulk PBMC T cells (not recorded which). Receptors originate from a man aged 18-70 years in good health.

The chain carries TRBV5-1 and TRBJ2-7; TCRdb gives TRBD2 as the D gene, but with no DNA this cannot be confirmed. Germline V CDR1 and CDR2: SGHRS, YFSETQ. The CDR3 loop spans 15 amino acids. CDR3 residues: CASSLRGDPLVEQYF.

The rearrangement links TRBV6-1 to TRBJ2-3; as DNA is missing, the TRBD2 call by TCRdb cannot be tested. Germline assignment: CDR1 MNHNS and CDR2 SASEGT. The CDR3 has 17 amino acids. CDR3 in amino acids: CASSEPRLADPTDTQYF.

This rearrangement joins TRBV9 to TRBJ2-1. The CDR3 spans 15 residues. From germline, CDR1 is SGDLS and CDR2 YYNGEE. CDR3 loop: CASSVEQGSYNEQFF. The variable domain in full, completed from reference TRBV9 and TRBJ2-1, reads DSGVTQTPKHLITATGQRVTLRCSPRSGDLSVYWYQQSLDQGLQFLIQYYNGEERAKGNILERFSAQQFPDLHSELNLSSLELGDSALYFCASSVEQGSYNEQFFGPGTRLTVL.

This chain joins TRBV6-2 or TRBV6-3 and TRBJ1-1; no DNA is available, so the TRBD1 call from TCRdb remains unchecked. CDR1 MNHEY and CDR2 SVGEGT come from the germline V gene. The length of the CDR3 is 16 residues. The CDR3 sequence is CASSSDRTTSNTEAFF.

The chain couples TRBV21-1 to TRBJ1-4; no DNA is available, so the TRBD1 call from TCRdb remains unchecked. TRBV21-1 is marked as a pseudogene. This CDR3 has 18 residues. The CDR3 sequence is CARTRPWAGDQLMKNCFF.

Here the CDR3 reads CASSEPTSGGGDTQYF. The gene calls are TRBV2 and TRBJ2-3; there is no DNA to check the TCRdb D call of TRBD2. CDR3 length equals 16 residues. Germline V gene sequence: CDR1 SNHLY, CDR2 FYNNEI.

V usage is TRBV19 and J usage is TRBJ2-1; the D gene TCRdb calls, TRBD1, cannot be checked with no DNA. The CDR3 runs to 13 residues. The germline V gene encodes CDR1 LNHDA and CDR2 SQIVND (reference sequence). The CDR3 region is CASNPRGSNEQFF. The full variable domain, in which reference TRBV19 and TRBJ2-1 provide the parts outside the CDR3, is DGGITQSPKYLFRKEGQNVTLSCEQNLNHDAMYWYRQDPGQGLRLIYYSQIVNDFQKGDIAEGYSVSREKKESFPLTVTSAQKNPTAFYLCASNPRGSNEQFFGPGTRLTVL.

The chain has TRBV20-1 and TRBJ2-6. CDR1 and CDR2 from the germline V gene are DFQATT and SNEGSKA (reference sequence). There are 18 residues in the CDR3. The CDR3 here is CSARDYERQGSGANVLTF.

The V gene is TRBV19, the J gene TRBJ1-5; TCRdb's D gene call, TRBD1, goes unchecked for lack of DNA. Germline V gene sequence: CDR1 LNHDA, CDR2 SQIVND (reference sequence). The CDR3 runs to 15 residues. CDR3 amino acids: CASSIVRETNQPQHF.

The chain joins TRBV2 to TRBJ1-4; there is no DNA to check the TCRdb D call of TRBD1. Per the germline V gene, CDR1 is SNHLY and CDR2 is FYNNEI. The CDR3 is 15 residues long. CDR3 in amino acids: CASSARTAPNEKLFF.

The rearrangement joins TRBV7-8 to TRBJ2-7. The CDR3 has 16 residues. CDR1 SGHVS and CDR2 FQNEAQ come from the germline V gene. The CDR3 sequence is CASSLVIGGLNIEQYF. Using reference TRBV7-8 and TRBJ2-7 for the parts outside the CDR3, the full variable domain is GAGVSQSPRYKVAKRGQDVALRCDPISGHVSLFWYQQALGQGPEFLTYFQNEAQLDKSGLPSDRFFAERPEGSVSTLKIQRTQQEDSAVYLCASSLVIGGLNIEQYFGPGTRLTVT.

The gene calls are TRBV20-1 and TRBJ2-7; checking the TCRdb D call of TRBD2 is not possible without DNA. CDR1 is DFQATT, CDR2 SNEGSKA, per germline (reference sequence). The CDR3 has 13 amino acids. The CDR3 spells CSAPRPEAYEQYF.

The chain uses TRBV6-5 and TRBJ1-2. The CDR3 extends over 15 amino acids. The V gene's germline CDR1 is MNHEY and CDR2 SVGAGI. The CDR3 loop is CASSYSTSGLYGYTF.

This sequence joins TRBV5-1 and TRBJ2-1; TCRdb's D call of TRBD2 is untestable without DNA. Germline loops: CDR1 SGHRS, CDR2 YFSETQ. CDR3 length equals 18 residues. The CDR3 loop reads CASSPGLAGGRPYNEQFF.

The V call is TRBV21-1, the J call TRBJ2-7; the D gene TCRdb calls, TRBD1, cannot be checked with no DNA. TRBV21-1 is classified as a pseudogene. The CDR3 totals 14 residues. The CDR3 spells CASSKVGLIKQEYF.